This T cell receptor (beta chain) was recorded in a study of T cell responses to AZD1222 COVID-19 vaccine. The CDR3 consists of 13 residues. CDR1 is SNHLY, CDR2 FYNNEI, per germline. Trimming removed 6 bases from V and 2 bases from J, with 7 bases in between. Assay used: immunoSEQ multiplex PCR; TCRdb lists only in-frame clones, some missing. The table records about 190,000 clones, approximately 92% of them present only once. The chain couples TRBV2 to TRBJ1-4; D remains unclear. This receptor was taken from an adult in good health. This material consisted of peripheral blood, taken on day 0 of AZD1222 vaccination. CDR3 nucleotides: TGTGCCAGCAGGGAAAATACTAATGAAAAACTGTTTTTT. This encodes CASRENTNEKLFF.